The 28 T cell receptor beta chains below all came from one sample that was sequenced in a study of cytomegalovirus exposure and HLA in healthy donors. PCR was performed using 60 Vbeta and 13 Jbeta primers. Profiled with immunoSEQ multiplex PCR; TCRdb holds only in-frame clones, not every one. Its table lists 200,000 to 250,000 clones. Source material: PBMCs. All receptors derive from a woman aged 25 to 45 in good health and CMV-seropositive.

The V call is TRBV10-3, the J call TRBJ2-5; D is possibly TRBD1 (5 bases). Germline V lookup: CDR1 ENHRY, CDR2 SYGVKD. Trimming left V 0 bases short and J 4 bases short, with 9 bases between. This CDR3 is built from 14 residues. This CDR3 is CAISESKGVETQYF. The CDR3 DNA is TGTGCCATCAGTGAGTCGAAAGGGGTAGAGACCCAGTACTTC.

This chain uses TRBV4-1 with TRBJ2-4, with no clear D. The germline V gene has CDR1 MGHRA and CDR2 YSYEKL. CDR3 length: 17 residues. The V end was cut by 9 bases, the J end by 0 bases, with 21 bases between. For the CDR3, the DNA is TGCGCCAGACCCCTACCCTATACCAATTTAGCCAAAAACATTCAGTACTTC. Translated: CARPLPYTNLAKNIQYF.

V usage is TRBV13 and J usage is TRBJ2-2, with 7 bases lining up with TRBD2. The CDR3 length is 15 residues. CDR1 PRHDT and CDR2 FYEKMQ come from the germline V gene (reference sequence). V lost 0 bases, J lost 4 bases, and 2 bases stayed unmatched. The CDR3 protein is CASSLGRTSTGELFF. The CDR3 coding sequence is TGTGCCAGCAGCTTAGGTCGGACTAGCACCGGGGAGCTGTTTTTT.

This rearrangement joins TRBV20-1 to TRBJ2-1; 7 bases match TRBD1. Germline CDR1 and CDR2: DFQATT and SNEGSKA (reference sequence). J gave up 9 bases and V 4 bases, and 3 bases lay outside the gene matches. CDR3 length equals 11 residues. CDR3 residues: CSANRGREQFF. The CDR3 DNA follows: TGCAGTGCTAACAGGGGCCGTGAGCAGTTCTTC.

CDR3 bases: TGTGCCACCTCCCCGGGAGACAGCTCCTACGAGCAGTACTTC. It encodes CATSPGDSSYEQYF. This chain links TRBV19 with TRBJ2-7; tentative D call: TRBD2 (6 bases). Germline CDR1 reads LNHDA; CDR2 reads SQIVND (reference sequence). This CDR3 has 14 residues. With 10 bases removed from V and 0 bases from J, the gap between germline ends came to 16 bases. Full variable domain (missing parts from reference TRBV19 and TRBJ2-7): DGGITQSPKYLFRKEGQNVTLSCEQNLNHDAMYWYRQDPGQGLRLIYYSQIVNDFQKGDIAEGYSVSREKKESFPLTVTSAQKNPTAFYLCATSPGDSSYEQYFGPGTRLTVT.

This sequence joins TRBV7-2 and TRBJ1-2; tentatively, D is TRBD1 (5 bases). V lost 0 bases and J lost 5, with 10 bases in between. The CDR3 loop spans 14 amino acids. Germline loops: CDR1 SGHTA, CDR2 FQGNSA. CDR3 sequence: CASSLAGALYGYTF. The CDR3 nucleotides read TGTGCCAGCAGCTTAGCAGGGGCCCTTTATGGCTACACCTTC.

This chain uses TRBV7-8 with TRBJ1-2; the D gene is possibly TRBD1 (6 bases). Germline V gives CDR1 SGHVS, CDR2 FQNEAQ. The CDR3 loop spans 15 amino acids. V was shortened by 3 bases and J by 4 bases, with 15 bases between the two germline ends. CDR3 residues: CASSFLRQAAYGYTF. CDR3 coding DNA: TGTGCCAGCAGCTTTCTCCGACAGGCTGCCTATGGCTACACCTTC.

This chain connects TRBV29-1 to TRBJ2-1, with D maybe TRBD2 (5 bases). The CDR3 is made up of 15 amino acids. In germline, CDR1 is SQVTM, CDR2 ANQGSEA. V was pared by 3 bases and J by 0 bases, with 12 bases between. CDR3 sequence: CSVDGGRRSYNEQFF. The CDR3 DNA is TGCAGCGTTGACGGTGGGAGACGCTCCTACAATGAGCAGTTCTTC.

This rearrangement joins TRBV27 to TRBJ1-5; tentatively, D is TRBD1 (5 bases). The CDR3 has 15 residues. Germline values: CDR1 MNHEY, CDR2 SMNVEV (reference sequence). Between the trimmed V and J ends, which lost 3 bases and 0 bases, there was a span of 9 bases. The CDR3 region has the DNA TGTGCCAGCAGTTTTCAGGGATATAGCAATCAGCCCCAGCATTTT. This sequence encodes CASSFQGYSNQPQHF.

The rearrangement joins TRBV10-3 to TRBJ2-5; 10 bases map to TRBD1. Matching the DNA end better, TRBJ2-7 makes the J call doubtful. Germline CDR1 is ENHRY and CDR2 is SYGVKD. The CDR3 is 16 amino acids. The CDR3 is CAISVSRQGASYEQYF. The CDR3 nucleotides are TGTGCCATCAGCGTATCCCGACAGGGGGCATCGTACGAGCAGTACTTC.

The chain combines TRBV6-5 with TRBJ2-7; 11 bases fit TRBD2. The CDR3 contains 14 residues. V shed 2 bases, J shed 7 bases, and the junction held 4 bases outside the gene matches. Germline CDR1 MNHEY, CDR2 SVGAGI. The CDR3 spells CASSYGSGRVEQYF. As DNA, the CDR3 is TGTGCCAGCAGTTACGGTAGCGGGAGGGTAGAGCAGTACTTC.

The V gene is TRBV6-5, the J gene TRBJ2-2, with D unresolved. Germline assignment: CDR1 MNHEY and CDR2 SVGAGI. The CDR3 contains 16 residues. Trimming pared 0 bases from V and 6 bases from J, leaving 14 bases between. The CDR3 sequence is CASSYSKRPPAGELFF. The CDR3 DNA reads as TGTGCCAGCAGTTACTCGAAGCGACCACCGGCCGGGGAGCTGTTTTTT.

The CDR3 spells CASSLARLQETQYF. As DNA, the CDR3 is TGCGCCAGCAGCTTGGCCAGACTCCAAGAGACCCAGTACTTC. The chain combines TRBV5-1 with TRBJ2-5; D gene ambiguous. Germline CDR1 and CDR2: SGHRS and YFSETQ. V lost 0 bases, J lost 1 base, and 7 bases lay in between. The CDR3 contains 14 residues. The full variable domain, in which reference TRBV5-1 and TRBJ2-5 provide the parts outside the CDR3, is KAGVTQTPRYLIKTRGQQVTLSCSPISGHRSVSWYQQTPGQGLQFLFEYFSETQRNKGNFPGRFSGRQFSNSRSEMNVSTLELGDSALYLCASSLARLQETQYFGPGTRLLVL.

The J gene is TRBJ2-2, the V gene TRBV7-8; 10 bases are shared with TRBD2. V gave up 4 bases and J gave up 3 bases; unmatched junction bases: 5. Per the germline V gene, CDR1 is SGHVS and CDR2 is FQNEAQ. CDR3 size: 16 residues. This CDR3 is CASSSTTSGYTGELFF. The DNA for the CDR3 is TGTGCCAGCAGCTCTACGACTAGCGGGTACACCGGGGAGCTGTTTTTT.

The chain couples TRBV7-9 to TRBJ2-2; TRBD2 is a possible D gene (5 bases). Germline CDR1 and CDR2: SEHNR and FQNEAQ (reference sequence). The CDR3 length is 14 residues. V gave up 5 bases and J gave up 9 bases, with 16 bases separating them. Here the CDR3 reads CASSARTARRELFF. Written as DNA, the CDR3 is TGTGCCAGCAGCGCCCGGACTGCTCGCCGGGAGCTGTTTTTT.

V gene TRBV6-1 combines with J gene TRBJ1-2; TRBD1 matches 8 bases. Germline V gene lookup returns CDR1 MNHNS and CDR2 SASEGT. This CDR3 is built from 17 residues. Trimming cost V 4 bases and J 6 bases; bases outside gene matches: 16. The CDR3: CASSADQGAGATNGYTF. CDR3 nucleotide sequence: TGTGCCAGCAGTGCAGATCAGGGGGCGGGGGCTACTAATGGCTACACCTTC.

The chain couples TRBV14 to TRBJ2-7, with D perhaps TRBD2 (6 bases). The ends were cut back, 3 bases at V and 6 bases at J, with 18 bases in the middle. The CDR3 sequence is 15 residues long. Looked up from germline, CDR1 is SGHDN and CDR2 is FVKESK. The CDR3 loop is CASSQRGTGQSEQYF. The CDR3 DNA sequence: TGTGCCAGCAGCCAGCGCGGGACGGGGCAGAGCGAGCAGTACTTC.

V and J are TRBV28 and TRBJ1-5; TRBD1 matches 8 bases. The CDR3 contains 14 residues. Per germline, CDR1 MDHEN and CDR2 SYDVKM. Trimming removed 6 bases from V and 5 bases from J; junction bases left unmatched: 6. The CDR3 DNA is TGTGCCAGCAGCAGGGACAGGTACGATCAGCCCCAGCATTTT. Its protein is CASSRDRYDQPQHF.

The chain couples TRBV5-1 to TRBJ1-1; D is possibly TRBD1 (6 bases). The CDR3 has 17 residues. Trimming left V 0 bases short and J 5 bases short, with 20 bases between. Looked up from germline, CDR1 is SGHRS and CDR2 is YFSETQ. The CDR3: CASSLAFPGGGRTEAFF. The DNA for the CDR3 is TGCGCCAGCAGCTTGGCATTCCCCGGCGGGGGGCGGACTGAAGCTTTCTTT.

The chain has TRBV29-1 and TRBJ2-1, with 10 bases lining up with TRBD2. Germline V gives CDR1 SQVTM, CDR2 ANQGSEA. The CDR3 sequence is 14 residues long. Losses at the gene ends were 4 bases for V and 7 bases for J; bases not matched to a gene: 7. Here the CDR3 DNA reads TGCAGCGTTGGTGGACTAGCGGAGATAAATGAGCAGTTCTTC. As protein: CSVGGLAEINEQFF.

The chain joins TRBV27 to TRBJ1-5, with 9 bases that match TRBD1. In germline, CDR1 is MNHEY, CDR2 SMNVEV (reference sequence). The CDR3 has 14 residues. Trimming at V came to 6 bases and at J to 5 bases, leaving 5 bases not matched to a gene. CDR3: CASRTGGEHQPQHF. CDR3 in DNA: TGTGCCAGCAGGACAGGGGGGGAACATCAGCCCCAGCATTTT.

The chain employs TRBV27 and TRBJ1-2; the match to TRBD1 covers 7 bases. This CDR3 is built from 14 residues. Per the germline V gene, CDR1 is MNHEY and CDR2 is SMNVEV (reference sequence). V trimming: 6 bases; J trimming: 0 bases; junction bases outside the gene matches: 4. CDR3 sequence reads: CASRDGTANYGYTF. The CDR3 DNA reads TGTGCCAGCAGAGACGGGACAGCTAACTATGGCTACACCTTC.

The chain couples TRBV12-5 to TRBJ1-5; the D is unclear. The CDR3 runs to 16 residues. Trimming left V 3 bases short and J 3 bases short, with 15 bases between. The germline gives CDR1 LGHNT, CDR2 FRNRAP. The chain's CDR3 is CASGFSGRGFNQPQHF. The CDR3 nucleotides read TGTGCTAGTGGTTTTTCAGGACGGGGATTCAATCAGCCCCAGCATTTT. Filled out from reference TRBV12-5 and TRBJ1-5, the complete variable domain reads DARVTQTPRHKVTEMGQEVTMRCQPILGHNTVFWYRQTMMQGLELLAYFRNRAPLDDSGMPKDRFSAEMPDATLATLKIQPSEPRDSAVYFCASGFSGRGFNQPQHFGDGTRLSIL.

This chain joins TRBV7-9 and TRBJ2-1, with 9 bases that match TRBD2. The CDR3 runs 13 residues. V was clipped by 1 base and J by 14 bases; unmatched bases: 6. Germline assignment: CDR1 SEHNR and CDR2 FQNEAQ (reference sequence). CDR3 residues: CASSLDRAGGEFF. The CDR3 region has the DNA TGTGCCAGCAGCTTAGACAGGGCGGGAGGGGAGTTCTTC.

As DNA, the CDR3 is TGTGCCAGCAGTTTAGGGCGGGGGCGGGTTAATGAAAAACTGTTTTTT. Amino acid sequence: CASSLGRGRVNEKLFF. This chain joins TRBV27 and TRBJ1-4, with D tentatively TRBD1 (6 bases). CDR1 is MNHEY, CDR2 SMNVEV, per germline (reference sequence). Trimming stripped 2 bases from V and 4 bases from J, with 14 bases between. The CDR3 sequence is 16 residues long. The full variable domain, its missing parts supplied by reference TRBV27 and TRBJ1-4, is EAQVTQNPRYLITVTGKKLTVTCSQNMNHEYMSWYRQDPGLGLRQIYYSMNVEVTDKGDVPEGYKVSRKEKRNFPLILESPSPNQTSLYFCASSLGRGRVNEKLFFGSGTQLSVL.

The rearrangement uses TRBV2 and TRBJ2-2, with 10 bases identical to TRBD2. The V gene's germline CDR1 is SNHLY and CDR2 FYNNEI. The V segment lost 7 bases and the J segment 3 bases; nucleotides outside the gene matches: 5. The CDR3 is made up of 15 amino acids. CDR3 sequence: CASMGLAPDTGELFF. The CDR3 DNA reads as TGTGCCAGCATGGGACTAGCGCCTGACACCGGGGAGCTGTTTTTT.

V and J are TRBV10-2 and TRBJ1-3; unclear D gene. V was trimmed by 0 bases and J by 6 bases, leaving 15 bases between them. Germline V lookup: CDR1 WSHSY, CDR2 SAAADI. The CDR3 is 16 amino acids. CDR3 DNA sequence: TGCGCCAGCAGTGAGTCTGGGAGAGGATCGGTAAACACCATATATTTT. Residues: CASSESGRGSVNTIYF.

The chain combines TRBV7-2 with TRBJ2-7; 8 positions agree with TRBD1. CDR1 and CDR2 (germline): SGHTA, FQGNSA. The CDR3 has 16 amino acids. After removal of 0 bases from V and 1 base from J, the junction contained 5 bases not matched to a gene. DNA of the CDR3: TGTGCCAGCAGCTTAGCGGGACAGGTAGGGTCCTACGAGCAGTACTTC. Translating it yields CASSLAGQVGSYEQYF.